These T cell receptor beta chains were read from a single sample in a study of T cell changes during pregnancy in multiple sclerosis. The repertoire was sequenced with immunoSEQ multiplex PCR; TCRdb's copy has only in-frame clones and lacks some. Seen here are 49,000 or so clones, 92% observed once, and the top ten hold 2% to 2.5%. The material was peripheral blood, obtained in the third trimester of pregnancy. Receptors originate from a female donor with multiple sclerosis, enrolled in a pregnancy study. The CDR3 runs from the conserved cysteine through the conserved F or W. A D gene is named only where the DNA matches it firmly. A row's size may be missing; if present it is once, few, many or a size class.

V: TRBV5-5
size: NA
J: TRBJ2-7
D: NA
DNA: TGTGCCAGCAGCCCACTGGACAGCCACTCCTACGAGCAGTACTTC
CDR3: CASSPLDSHSYEQYF

V: TRBV5-6
size: NA
J: TRBJ2-5
D: TRBD2
DNA: TGTGCCAGCAGCTACCGTCTACTGGCGGGAGGAAAAGAGACCCAGTACTTC
CDR3: CASSYRLLAGGKETQYF

V: TRBV29-1
size: NA
J: TRBJ2-5
D: TRBD2
DNA: TGCAGCGTTGAAGATTCTCCCCTAGCGGGAGCCCAAGAGACCCAGTACTTC
CDR3: CSVEDSPLAGAQETQYF

V: TRBV18
size: NA
J: TRBJ2-3
D: NA
DNA: TGTGCCAGCTCACCACGTAGAACAGATACGCAGTATTTT
CDR3: CASSPRRTDTQYF

V: TRBV19
size: NA
J: TRBJ2-3
D: TRBD2
DNA: TGTGCCAGTAGTATGGCTATCCCGACCGGGACTAGCGGGAGGTCAGATACGCAGTATTTT
CDR3: CASSMAIPTGTSGRSDTQYF

V: TRBV9
size: NA
J: TRBJ1-3
D: NA
DNA: TGTGCCAGCACCCCGGGGGCTGGAAACACCATATATTTT
CDR3: CASTPGAGNTIYF

V: TRBV7-2
size: NA
J: TRBJ1-1
D: TRBD1
DNA: TGTGCCAGCAGCCGATTCCCCGGGACAGGGAACACTGAAGCTTTCTTT
CDR3: CASSRFPGTGNTEAFF

V: TRBV11-2
size: NA
J: TRBJ2-5
D: TRBD1
DNA: TGTGCCAGCAGCCGCACAGGGGGCTTCGCGGAGACCCAGTACTTC
CDR3: CASSRTGGFAETQYF

V: TRBV15
size: NA
J: TRBJ2-7
D: NA
DNA: TGTGCCACCAGCAGCACATTCTCCTACGAGCAGTACTTC
CDR3: CATSSTFSYEQYF

V: TRBV5-1
size: NA
J: TRBJ2-2
D: TRBD2
DNA: TGCGCCAGCAGCTCCGGACTAGCGGGAGGTGCGGCCACCGGGGAGCTGTTTTTT
CDR3: CASSSGLAGGAATGELFF

V: TRBV6-1
size: NA
J: TRBJ2-1
D: NA
DNA: TGTGCCAGCAGTGAAGCGCGGAGAGGAGTCAATGAGCAGTTCTTC
CDR3: CASSEARRGVNEQFF

V: TRBV11-2
size: NA
J: TRBJ2-7
D: TRBD2
DNA: TGTGCCAGCAGCTTAGCCCCGGGACTAGCGGGAGTCGAGCAGTACTTC
CDR3: CASSLAPGLAGVEQYF

V: TRBV14
size: few
J: TRBJ2-7
D: NA
DNA: TGTGCCAGCAGCCAAGGTCTTCGCGGGCCCGAGCAGTACTTC
CDR3: CASSQGLRGPEQYF

V: TRBV7-9
size: NA
J: TRBJ2-1
D: NA
DNA: TGTGCCAGCAGCGCAGGACAGTTCAATGAGCAGTTCTTC
CDR3: CASSAGQFNEQFF

V: TRBV4-3
size: few
J: TRBJ2-7
D: TRBD2
DNA: TGCGCCAGCAGCCAAGCCTGGGGGGGGTCCTACGAGCAGTACTTC
CDR3: CASSQAWGGSYEQYF

V: TRBV28
size: NA
J: TRBJ2-7
D: TRBD2
DNA: TGTGCCAGCAGGCGGACTAGCGGGTATAAATACGAGCAGTACTTC
CDR3: CASRRTSGYKYEQYF

V: TRBV5-1
size: NA
J: TRBJ2-7
D: NA
DNA: TGCGCCAGCAGCTTGGCGGGAACCTACGAGCAGTACTTC
CDR3: CASSLAGTYEQYF

V: TRBV2
size: NA
J: TRBJ1-1
D: TRBD1
DNA: TGTGCCATAAACAGGGGGCTGAGCACTGAAGCTTTCTTT
CDR3: CAINRGLSTEAFF

V: TRBV12-5
size: NA
J: TRBJ2-3
D: TRBD2
DNA: TGTGCTAGTGGTTCCTCTCCGAAGGGACTAGCGGGATCAGATACGCAGTATTTT
CDR3: CASGSSPKGLAGSDTQYF

V: TRBV28
size: NA
J: TRBJ2-1
D: TRBD2
DNA: TGTGCCAGCAGTTTACCCCACACTAGCGGCCACCAGTTCTTC
CDR3: CASSLPHTSGHQFF

V: TRBV28
size: once
J: TRBJ2-7
D: NA
DNA: TGTGCCAGCTGCTTCAGTAGAGGTGGAGGAAACGAGCAGTACTTC
CDR3: CASCFSRGGGNEQYF

V: TRBV4-2
size: NA
J: TRBJ2-5
D: TRBD2
DNA: TGTGCCAGCAGCCGCTTACTAGCGGGGCACCAAGAGACCCAGTACTTC
CDR3: CASSRLLAGHQETQYF

V: TRBV27
size: NA
J: TRBJ2-1
D: TRBD2
DNA: TGTGCCAGCAGTTTCTTGACTAGCGGGAGGTCGGGGTACAATGAGCAGTTCTTC
CDR3: CASSFLTSGRSGYNEQFF

V: TRBV2
size: few
J: TRBJ1-1
D: NA
DNA: TGTGCCAGCAGTGAAACCCCAGGAAGGAACACTGAAGCTTTCTTT
CDR3: CASSETPGRNTEAFF

V: TRBV6-6
size: NA
J: TRBJ2-7
D: TRBD2
DNA: TGTGCCAGCAGTTACGTCGGCGGGGGGCTGGATGAGCAGTACTTC
CDR3: CASSYVGGGLDEQYF

V: TRBV2
size: NA
J: TRBJ2-3
D: TRBD2
DNA: TGTGCCAGCAGGGGGACTAGCGGCGACACAGATACGCAGTATTTT
CDR3: CASRGTSGDTDTQYF

V: TRBV28
size: NA
J: TRBJ1-2
D: TRBD1
DNA: TGTGCCAGCAGCCGTAACCGGGACAGGGGGCGTTTAAACTATGGCTACACCTTC
CDR3: CASSRNRDRGRLNYGYTF

V: TRBV2
size: NA
J: TRBJ2-1
D: TRBD1
DNA: TGTGCCAGCAGTTTTGGGACAGGGTCGAATGAGCAGTTCTTC
CDR3: CASSFGTGSNEQFF

V: TRBV5-4
size: NA
J: TRBJ2-3
D: NA
DNA: TGTGCCAGCAGCTTGACAGGGAGCACAGATACGCAGTATTTT
CDR3: CASSLTGSTDTQYF

V: TRBV5-4
size: few
J: TRBJ1-1
D: TRBD1
DNA: TGTGCCAGCCAGGGGGTTATGAACACTGAAGCTTTCTTT
CDR3: CASQGVMNTEAFF

V: TRBV9
size: NA
J: TRBJ2-5
D: TRBD2
DNA: TGTGCCAGCAGCGTAGAGAGGGGAGCGGGGCTGATTCAAGAGACCCAGTACTTC
CDR3: CASSVERGAGLIQETQYF

V: TRBV5-6
size: NA
J: TRBJ1-4
D: TRBD1
DNA: TGTGCCAGCAGCTTAGTTGGAGGGGGCGGCGAAAAACTGTTTTTT
CDR3: CASSLVGGGGEKLFF

V: TRBV27
size: NA
J: TRBJ2-3
D: TRBD2
DNA: TGTGCCAGCAGTTTAGTGACTAGCGGGGCAGATACGCAGTATTTT
CDR3: CASSLVTSGADTQYF

V: TRBV9
size: NA
J: TRBJ2-1
D: TRBD1
DNA: TGTGCCAGCAGCGTTACAATCGGGACAGGGGGCAATGAGCAGTTCTTC
CDR3: CASSVTIGTGGNEQFF

V: TRBV15
size: NA
J: TRBJ2-7
D: NA
DNA: TGTGCCACCAGCAGAGGGTTAGATCACGGGGAGCAGTACTTC
CDR3: CATSRGLDHGEQYF

V: TRBV2
size: NA
J: TRBJ1-2
D: TRBD1
DNA: TGTGCCAGCAGGGGACAGGGCATCGGTAACTATGGCTACACCTTC
CDR3: CASRGQGIGNYGYTF

V: TRBV10-3
size: NA
J: TRBJ2-7
D: NA
DNA: TGTGCCATCAGTGAACCGACAGTGTATACCTACGAGCAGTACTTC
CDR3: CAISEPTVYTYEQYF

V: TRBV27
size: NA
J: TRBJ2-7
D: TRBD1
DNA: TGTGCCAGCAGTTTTGGGACAGGGAAGTACGAGCAGTACTTC
CDR3: CASSFGTGKYEQYF

V: TRBV11-2
size: NA
J: TRBJ2-1
D: NA
DNA: TGTGCCAGCAGTGCTACAGGGAATGAGCAGTTCTTC
CDR3: CASSATGNEQFF

V: TRBV29-1
size: NA
J: TRBJ2-7
D: NA
DNA: TGCAGCGTAGTAGAGGGCCTCGGGTCCTACGAGCAGTACTTC
CDR3: CSVVEGLGSYEQYF

V: TRBV4-3
size: NA
J: TRBJ2-1
D: NA
DNA: TGCGCCAGCAGCCAAGTCTCCGGGATCCCCCTTGGTAATGAGCAGTTCTTC
CDR3: CASSQVSGIPLGNEQFF

V: TRBV2
size: NA
J: TRBJ2-5
D: TRBD2
DNA: TGTGCCAGCAGTGGGCTAGCGGGAGCAAAACAAGAGACCCAGTACTTC
CDR3: CASSGLAGAKQETQYF

V: TRBV9
size: NA
J: TRBJ1-3
D: NA
DNA: TGTGCCAGCAGGGGCGTCTCTGGAAACACCATATATTTT
CDR3: CASRGVSGNTIYF

V: TRBV4-1
size: NA
J: TRBJ1-3
D: TRBD1
DNA: TGCGCCAGCAGCCAAGAGTGGCCAGGGGGTGGAAACACCATATATTTT
CDR3: CASSQEWPGGGNTIYF

V: TRBV2
size: once
J: TRBJ2-1
D: TRBD2
DNA: TGTGCCACCATAACTAGCGGTCTAAACTCCTACAATGAGCAGTTCTTC
CDR3: CATITSGLNSYNEQFF

V: TRBV4-3
size: NA
J: TRBJ1-5
D: NA
DNA: TGCGCCAGCAGCCAAGCGGCCGTAGCCGATCAGCCCCAGCATTTT
CDR3: CASSQAAVADQPQHF

V: TRBV5-6
size: NA
J: TRBJ2-7
D: TRBD1
DNA: TGTGCCAGCAGCCCGACAGGGGGCTACTACGAGCAGTACTTC
CDR3: CASSPTGGYYEQYF

V: TRBV7-9
size: NA
J: TRBJ1-4
D: NA
DNA: TGTGCCAGCAGCTTAGGGGCAGGAGGGAATGAAAAACTGTTTTTT
CDR3: CASSLGAGGNEKLFF